What follows are 30 T cell receptor beta chains derived from one specimen sequenced in a study of tumor-infiltrating lymphocytes in localized non-small cell lung cancer. Only in-frame clones appear in the TCRdb table, and some are missing; sequencing was by immunoSEQ multiplex PCR. The data show 12,000 or so clones, with 75% to 85% seen just once and approximately 12% held by the top ten. Sequences were obtained from lung tumor tissue. These receptor sequences come from a human donor with non-small cell lung cancer.

The CDR3 DNA is TGCAGAGCCTCCCGGTTGAACACTGAAGCTTTCTTT. It codes for CRASRLNTEAFF. This chain uses TRBV29-1 with TRBJ1-1, with D hard to call. This CDR3 contains 12 residues. Germline V gene sequence: CDR1 SQVTM, CDR2 ANQGSEA.

This chain uses TRBV27 with TRBJ1-1; D gene ambiguous. This CDR3 comprises 13 residues. Trimming stripped 2 bases from V and 0 bases from J, with 4 bases between. The germline gives CDR1 MNHEY, CDR2 SMNVEV (reference sequence). CDR3 protein: CASSLQVNTEAFF. The CDR3, as DNA: TGTGCCAGCAGTTTACAGGTGAACACTGAAGCTTTCTTT.

This sequence joins TRBV19 and TRBJ2-1; TRBD2 is a possible D gene (5 bases). Trimming pared 3 bases from V and 5 bases from J, leaving 14 bases between. The CDR3 has 15 amino acids. Germline V gives CDR1 LNHDA, CDR2 SQIVND (reference sequence). The CDR3: CASSIGGTLNNEQFF. CDR3 bases: TGTGCCAGTAGTATTGGAGGCACCTTGAACAATGAGCAGTTCTTC.

The J gene is TRBJ2-3, the V gene TRBV9; 9 nucleotides line up with TRBD1. The CDR3 runs 15 residues. The germline CDR1 and CDR2 sequences are SGDLS and YYNGEE. The V segment lost 0 bases and the J segment 4 bases; nucleotides outside the gene matches: 3. The CDR3 DNA is TGTGCCAGCAGCGTAGGGGACAGGGTGGCAGATACGCAGTATTTT. This translates into CASSVGDRVADTQYF. Together with reference TRBV9 and TRBJ2-3, the CDR3 gives the full variable domain: DSGVTQTPKHLITATGQRVTLRCSPRSGDLSVYWYQQSLDQGLQFLIQYYNGEERAKGNILERFSAQQFPDLHSELNLSSLELGDSALYFCASSVGDRVADTQYFGPGTRLTVL.

CDR3 residues: CASSSRTGGMQTQYF. CDR3 sequence (DNA): TGTGCCAGCAGCTCTAGGACAGGGGGCATGCAGACCCAGTACTTC. V is TRBV7-9 and J is TRBJ2-5; 11 bases are shared with TRBD1. CDR3 length equals 15 residues. The ends lost 4 bases at V and 6 bases at J; junction bases unmatched: 7. Germline CDR1 is SEHNR and CDR2 is FQNEAQ (reference sequence).

The CDR3 sequence: CASSFPSIGTGETQYF. DNA of the CDR3: TGTGCCAGCAGTTTCCCGTCTATTGGGACAGGAGAGACCCAGTACTTC. The rearrangement links TRBV7-6 to TRBJ2-5; 8 bases are shared with TRBD1. Germline-derived CDR1 and CDR2 are SGHVS and FNYEAQ. V dropped 6 bases and J dropped 4; count of bases not matched to a gene: 13. This CDR3 contains 16 residues.

This chain connects TRBV6-6 to TRBJ2-3; no clear D. Germline V lookup: CDR1 MNHNY, CDR2 SVGAGI (reference sequence). This CDR3 contains 13 residues. The V and J ends lost 2 bases and 7 bases respectively, with 10 bases between them. This chain's CDR3 is CASSYVTGNTQYF. CDR3 nucleotide sequence: TGTGCCAGCAGTTACGTTACGGGCAATACGCAGTATTTT.

The chain carries TRBV7-2 and TRBJ2-7; D is unclear. Germline values: CDR1 SGHTA, CDR2 FQGNSA. Trimming removed 1 base at V and 4 bases at J, with 14 bases between. The CDR3 is 15 amino acids. CDR3 coding DNA: TGTGCCAGCAGCTTAGGGACCCCGGGTCTTTACGAGCAGTACTTC. It specifies CASSLGTPGLYEQYF. Looking up the rest from reference TRBV7-2 and TRBJ2-7 gives the full variable domain: GAGVSQSPSNKVTEKGKDVELRCDPISGHTALYWYRQSLGQGLEFLIYFQGNSAPDKSGLPSDRFSAERTGGSVSTLTIQRTQQEDSAVYLCASSLGTPGLYEQYFGPGTRLTVT.

The chain employs TRBV27 and TRBJ2-2; D remains unclear. The CDR3 loop spans 12 amino acids. Germline V lookup: CDR1 MNHEY, CDR2 SMNVEV (reference sequence). Trimming removed 3 bases at V and 7 bases at J, with 6 bases between. As DNA, the CDR3 is TGTGCCAGCAGTTTCATCAACGGGGAGCTGTTTTTT. This sequence encodes CASSFINGELFF.

This sequence joins TRBV10-3 and TRBJ1-5; D remains unclear. V gave up 10 bases and J gave up 3 bases, with 10 bases separating them. Germline assignment: CDR1 ENHRY and CDR2 SYGVKD. There are 12 residues in the CDR3. The CDR3 region has the DNA TGTGCCACTAGAGCAAACAATCAGCCCCAGCATTTT. Translation gives CATRANNQPQHF.

This chain links TRBV5-1 with TRBJ1-1; D not certain. With 0 bases removed from V and 1 base from J, the gap between germline ends came to 4 bases. The CDR3 totals 13 residues. The germline CDR1 and CDR2 sequences are SGHRS and YFSETQ. CDR3 nucleotide sequence: TGCGCCAGCAGCTTGGACAGGAACACTGAAGCTTTCTTT. The encoded protein is CASSLDRNTEAFF.

The chain recombines TRBV7-2 with TRBJ2-3; D tentatively reads TRBD1 or TRBD2 (6 bases each). Per the germline V gene, CDR1 is SGHTA and CDR2 is FQGNSA. The CDR3 is 16 residues long. V was clipped by 6 bases and J by 3 bases, with 19 bases between them. The CDR3 spells CASSLLSGARTDTQYF. The CDR3 region has the DNA TGTGCCAGCAGTCTACTATCGGGGGCTCGGACAGATACGCAGTATTTT.

The chain carries TRBV29-1 and TRBJ1-1; D is possibly TRBD1 (5 bases). Germline V lookup: CDR1 SQVTM, CDR2 ANQGSEA. Deletions cut 6 bases from V and 7 bases from J, with 12 bases between. This CDR3 contains 11 residues. The CDR3 spells CSVLGPREAFF. The CDR3 DNA sequence: TGCAGCGTCCTGGGACCACGTGAAGCTTTCTTT.

CDR3 residues: CASSTRQGLNQPQHF. CDR3 bases: TGTGCCAGTAGTACCCGACAGGGGCTCAATCAGCCCCAGCATTTT. The chain uses TRBV19 and TRBJ1-5; 8 bases agree with TRBD1. Germline V gene lookup returns CDR1 LNHDA and CDR2 SQIVND (reference sequence). The CDR3 contains 15 residues. The trim removed 4 bases at V and 3 bases at J, leaving 5 bases unmatched.

This clone was counted a few times. The chain has TRBV4-3 and TRBJ1-2; D ambiguous. Germline CDR1 is LGHNA and CDR2 is YSLEER. V lost 0 bases, J lost 3 bases, and 11 bases lay in between. This CDR3 is 15 amino acids long. The CDR3 loop reads CASSQESGFDYGYTF. The CDR3 nucleotides are TGCGCCAGCAGCCAAGAATCTGGGTTCGACTATGGCTACACCTTC.

The chain couples TRBV10-3 to TRBJ1-1, with TRBD1 matching over 7 bases. The CDR3 totals 13 residues. Germline CDR1 is ENHRY and CDR2 is SYGVKD. V lost 6 bases to trimming and J lost 4 bases; unmatched junction nucleotides: 5. The CDR3 DNA reads TGTGCCATCAGGGAAGACAGGGCCACTGAAGCTTTCTTT. It translates to CAIREDRATEAFF.

The rearrangement joins TRBV19 to TRBJ2-3; no clear D gene. The CDR3 totals 13 residues. V dropped 3 bases and J dropped 4 bases, with 8 bases sitting between them. The germline CDR1 and CDR2 sequences are LNHDA and SQIVND (reference sequence). The CDR3 reads CASSMEPPDTQYF. CDR3 DNA: TGTGCCAGTAGTATGGAGCCCCCAGATACGCAGTATTTT.

The rearrangement joins TRBV2 to TRBJ2-5; the D is unclear. The J call may be wrong; the DNA end is better matched by TRBJ2-7. The CDR3 runs to 13 residues. Germline CDR1 is SNHLY and CDR2 is FYNNEI. The CDR3 DNA reads TGTGCCAGCAGTGACTTGCCAGCCTACGAGCAGTACTTC. This codes for CASSDLPAYEQYF.

The chain joins TRBV2 to TRBJ1-3; 8 nucleotides match TRBD1. CDR3 length: 15 residues. Germline lookup yields CDR1 SNHLY and CDR2 FYNNEI. V gave up 11 bases and J gave up 0 bases; unmatched junction bases: 9. The CDR3 region is CAGDRGLYSGNTIYF. The CDR3 DNA reads as TGTGCCGGTGACAGGGGACTCTACTCTGGAAACACCATATATTTT. Full variable domain (missing parts from reference TRBV2 and TRBJ1-3): EPEVTQTPSHQVTQMGQEVILRCVPISNHLYFYWYRQILGQKVEFLVSFYNNEISEKSEIFDDQFSVERPDGSNFTLKIRSTKLEDSAMYFCAGDRGLYSGNTIYFGEGSWLTVV.

The rearrangement links TRBV21-1 to TRBJ2-1; the D call in the table, TRBD2, was not verified against the DNA. TRBV21-1 counts as a pseudogene. The CDR3 length is 13 residues. Here the CDR3 reads CASSTAGDNEQFF. CDR3 sequence (DNA): TGTGCCAGCAGCACGGCGGGGGACAATGAGCAGTTCTTC.

J is TRBJ1-2 and V is TRBV27, with a possible D match to TRBD1 (5 bases). Between the trimmed V and J ends, which lost 5 bases and 2 bases, there was a span of 12 bases. The CDR3 spans 14 residues. The germline V gene has CDR1 MNHEY and CDR2 SMNVEV (reference sequence). CDR3 in amino acids: CASSPAGTNYGYTF. The CDR3 DNA sequence: TGTGCCAGCAGTCCAGCAGGGACGAACTATGGCTACACCTTC.

The CDR3 sequence: CASSQGTNSPLHF. The CDR3, as DNA: TGTGCCAGCAGCCAAGGGACGAATTCACCCCTCCACTTT. The chain carries TRBV14 and TRBJ1-6; D remains ambiguous. The germline gives CDR1 SGHDN, CDR2 FVKESK. The CDR3 spans 13 residues. V lost 1 base, J lost 7 bases, and 5 bases lay in between.

The rearrangement links TRBV15 to TRBJ1-1; maybe TRBD1 (6 bases). The CDR3 runs to 14 residues. Germline CDR1 is LNHNV and CDR2 is YYDKDF (reference sequence). V was cut by 0 bases and J by 5 bases, with 10 bases left in between. The CDR3 DNA reads TGTGCCACCAGCAGAGAGGTAGGGGGGACTGAAGCTTTCTTT. Translating gives CATSREVGGTEAFF.

The V and J genes are TRBV5-6 and TRBJ2-2; maybe TRBD1 (5 bases). There are 15 residues in the CDR3. V was clipped by 6 bases and J by 1 base, with 13 bases between them. Germline CDR1 is SGHDT and CDR2 is YYEEEE. The CDR3 here is CASTPRAKNTGELFF. For the CDR3, the DNA is TGTGCCAGCACCCCCAGGGCAAAGAACACCGGGGAGCTGTTTTTT. The whole variable domain, remainder taken from reference TRBV5-6 and TRBJ2-2, is DAGVTQSPTHLIKTRGQQVTLRCSPKSGHDTVSWYQQALGQGPQFIFQYYEEEERQRGNFPDRFSGHQFPNYSSELNVNALLLGDSALYLCASTPRAKNTGELFFGEGSRLTVL.

The chain uses TRBV19 and TRBJ2-5, with D maybe TRBD1 (5 bases). Germline-derived CDR1 and CDR2 are LNHDA and SQIVND (reference sequence). V lost 1 base to trimming and J lost 5 bases, with 8 bases between them. The CDR3 is made up of 13 amino acids. The CDR3 DNA sequence: TGTGCCAGTAGTATAGCAGGGTTGGAGACCCAGTACTTC. Its translation is CASSIAGLETQYF. The whole variable domain, filled in from reference TRBV19 and TRBJ2-5, reads DGGITQSPKYLFRKEGQNVTLSCEQNLNHDAMYWYRQDPGQGLRLIYYSQIVNDFQKGDIAEGYSVSREKKESFPLTVTSAQKNPTAFYLCASSIAGLETQYFGPGTRLLVL.

The chain combines TRBV9 with TRBJ2-4; 12 positions match TRBD1. There are 19 residues in the CDR3. Germline V gene lookup returns CDR1 SGDLS and CDR2 YYNGEE. The junction had 13 bases not matched to a gene; V was cut back by 0 bases and J by 6 bases. The DNA of the CDR3 is TGTGCCAGCAGCGTAGGTTCGGGACAGGGGGCTAGCCGAATAAACATTCAGTACTTC. It specifies CASSVGSGQGASRINIQYF.

The rearrangement links TRBV15 to TRBJ2-3; TRBD2 might be the D (5 bases). This CDR3 region has 17 residues. Germline V lookup: CDR1 LNHNV, CDR2 YYDKDF (reference sequence). V lost 1 base and J lost 4, with 18 bases in between. The CDR3 spells CATSRGLAKARADTQYF. DNA for the CDR3: TGTGCCACCAGCAGAGGCCTCGCCAAAGCGAGGGCAGATACGCAGTATTTT.

The V gene is TRBV6-1, the J gene TRBJ1-1, with D perhaps TRBD1 (5 bases). This CDR3 region has 12 residues. Germline CDR1 reads MNHNS; CDR2 reads SASEGT. V was cut by 7 bases and J by 7 bases, with 13 bases left in between. The CDR3 region is CASTPTRVEAFF. The CDR3 coding sequence is TGTGCCAGCACTCCCACCAGGGTTGAAGCTTTCTTT.

The rearrangement links TRBV30 to TRBJ1-6, with D maybe TRBD1 (5 bases). The V end was cut by 0 bases, the J end by 7 bases, with 7 bases between. This CDR3 contains 13 residues. CDR1 is GTSNPN, CDR2 SVGIG, per germline (reference sequence). CDR3 nucleotide sequence: TGTGCCTGGAGTGTTAAGGGGAATTCACCCCTCCACTTT. Protein product: CAWSVKGNSPLHF.

The rearrangement joins TRBV18 to TRBJ2-1, with unresolved D. Per germline, CDR1 KGHSH and CDR2 LQKENI. The CDR3 is made up of 13 amino acids. The V end was cut by 6 bases, the J end by 7 bases, with 13 bases between. The chain's CDR3 is CASSLDEYNEQFF. The DNA of the CDR3 is TGTGCCAGCTCCCTTGACGAGTATAATGAGCAGTTCTTC.